This TCR beta chain was identified in a study of CD8 T cells in ankylosing spondylitis. Overall study findings and caveats: Relatively rare in peripheral blood, disease-linked clones were also CD8+. Characteristic of ankylosing spondylitis blood, it appeared, was a TCR beta motif comprising 7 to 9 highly homologous variants.

The CDR3 length is 12 residues. Trimming stripped 1 base from V and 9 bases from J, with 10 bases between. Looked up from germline, CDR1 is SGHTA and CDR2 is FQGNSA. One entry per CDR3 protein results from TCRdb running MiXCR on the 5' RACE reads. The repertoire consists of a few hundred thousand distinct CDR3 sequences, with 12% occurring once and the leading ten covering about 6.5%. In regard to this clonotype: What it binds is unknown.

The clonotype originates from a male donor with ankylosing spondylitis. The chain couples TRBV7-2 to TRBJ2-7, with D unresolved. Specimen: blood, either unsorted or a sorted T cell fraction (not recorded which). CDR3 in DNA: TGTGCCAGCAGCTTAGTTGCCGATGGGCAGTACTTC. Translation gives CASSLVADGQYF.